This TCR beta chain came from a study of blood T cell repertoires in COVID-19. Trimming stripped 7 bases from V and 2 bases from J, with 10 bases between. The CDR3 is 13 residues long. Germline assignment: CDR1 KGHDR and CDR2 SFDVKD. Only in-frame clones appear in the TCRdb table, and some are missing; sequencing was by immunoSEQ multiplex PCR. The top ten clones hold about 2% of a sample with 130,000 to 150,000 clones, around 78% of them seen once. The genes are TRBV24-1 and TRBJ1-1; a weak D match, TRBD1 (6 bases). Sequenced material: peripheral blood. The TCR sequence derives from a woman aged 60-75 years with acute or convalescent COVID-19. Here the CDR3 reads CATRGDTNTEAFF. The CDR3 DNA follows: TGTGCCACCAGGGGGGACACCAACACTGAAGCTTTCTTT.